The T cell receptor beta chain under discussion was sequenced for a study of cytotoxic CD8 clonotypes in ibrutinib-treated CLL. The CDR3 spans 14 residues. Germline CDR1 is MNHEY and CDR2 is SMNVEV (reference sequence). V was clipped by 6 bases and J by 2 bases; unmatched bases: 4. The data were produced by immunoSEQ multiplex PCR, yet TCRdb's version contains in-frame clones alone and is incomplete. The data contain around 250,000 clones, about three quarters of them singletons. This chain links TRBV27 with TRBJ2-7; 10 bases are shared with TRBD1. The sequenced sample was PBMCs, obtained after 24 months of ibrutinib treatment. The TCR originated in a human donor with chronic lymphocytic leukemia. CDR3 coding DNA: TGTGCCAGCAGCGCCGGGACAGGGGCCTACGAGCAGTACTTC. Translated, it gives CASSAGTGAYEQYF.